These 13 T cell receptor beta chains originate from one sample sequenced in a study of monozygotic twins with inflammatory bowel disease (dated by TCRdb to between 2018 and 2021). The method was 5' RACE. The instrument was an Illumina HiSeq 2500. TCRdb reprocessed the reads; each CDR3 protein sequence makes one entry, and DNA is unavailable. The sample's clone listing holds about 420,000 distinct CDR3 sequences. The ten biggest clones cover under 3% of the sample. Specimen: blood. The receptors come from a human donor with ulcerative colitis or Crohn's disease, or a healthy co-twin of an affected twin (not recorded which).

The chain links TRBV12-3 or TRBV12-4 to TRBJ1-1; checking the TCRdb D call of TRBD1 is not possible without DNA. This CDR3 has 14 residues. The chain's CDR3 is CASSLRQVNTEAFF.

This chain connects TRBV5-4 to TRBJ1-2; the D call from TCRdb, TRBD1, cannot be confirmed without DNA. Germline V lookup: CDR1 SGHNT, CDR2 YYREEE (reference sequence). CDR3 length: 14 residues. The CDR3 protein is CASSQGLTNYGYTF.

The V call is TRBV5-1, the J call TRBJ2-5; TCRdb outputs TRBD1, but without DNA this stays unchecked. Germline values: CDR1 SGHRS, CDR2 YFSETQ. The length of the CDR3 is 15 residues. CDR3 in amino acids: CASSFSGAFTETQYF.

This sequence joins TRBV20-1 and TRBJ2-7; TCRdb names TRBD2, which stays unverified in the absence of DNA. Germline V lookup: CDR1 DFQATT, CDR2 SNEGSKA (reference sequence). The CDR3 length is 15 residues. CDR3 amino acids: CSASGARAGLYEQYF.

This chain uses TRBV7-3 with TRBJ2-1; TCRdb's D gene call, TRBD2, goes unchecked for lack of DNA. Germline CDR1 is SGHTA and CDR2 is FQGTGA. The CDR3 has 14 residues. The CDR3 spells CASSLLGSDNEQFF.

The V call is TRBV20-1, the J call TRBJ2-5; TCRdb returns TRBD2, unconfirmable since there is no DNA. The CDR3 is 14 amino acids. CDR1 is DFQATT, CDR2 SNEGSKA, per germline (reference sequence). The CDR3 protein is CSAARGGRQETQYF.

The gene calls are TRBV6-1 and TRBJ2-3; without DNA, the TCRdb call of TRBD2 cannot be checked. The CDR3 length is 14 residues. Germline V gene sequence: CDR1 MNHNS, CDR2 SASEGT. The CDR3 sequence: CATRREVTGDTQYF.

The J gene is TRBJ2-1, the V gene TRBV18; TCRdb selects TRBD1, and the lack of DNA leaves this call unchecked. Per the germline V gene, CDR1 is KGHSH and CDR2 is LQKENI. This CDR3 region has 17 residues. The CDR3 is CASSPQGQPSRLGEQFF.

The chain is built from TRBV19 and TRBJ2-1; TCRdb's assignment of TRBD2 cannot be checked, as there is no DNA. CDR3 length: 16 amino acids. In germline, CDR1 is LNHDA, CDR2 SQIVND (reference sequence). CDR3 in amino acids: CASSRYRDYRGHEQFF.

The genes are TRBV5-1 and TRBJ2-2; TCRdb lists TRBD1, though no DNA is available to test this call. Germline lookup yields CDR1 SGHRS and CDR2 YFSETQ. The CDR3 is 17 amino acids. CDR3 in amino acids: CASSPLGGSGNTGELFF.

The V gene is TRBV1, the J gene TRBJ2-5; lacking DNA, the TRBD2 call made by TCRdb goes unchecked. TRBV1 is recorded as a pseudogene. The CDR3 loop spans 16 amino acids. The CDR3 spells CTSTSGEREGQETQYF.

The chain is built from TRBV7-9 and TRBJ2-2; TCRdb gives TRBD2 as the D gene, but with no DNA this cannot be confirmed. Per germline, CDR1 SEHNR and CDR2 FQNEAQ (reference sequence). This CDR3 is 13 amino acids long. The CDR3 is CASSLGGDGELFF.

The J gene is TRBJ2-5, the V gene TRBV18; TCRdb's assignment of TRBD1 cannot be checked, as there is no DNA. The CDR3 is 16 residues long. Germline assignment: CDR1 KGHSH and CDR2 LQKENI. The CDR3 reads CASSRPDRDIGETQYF.